This TCR beta chain emerged from a study of blood T cell repertoires in COVID-19. Original handling: For nucleated cells, counts were estimated from reference gene primer amplification. The assay was immunoSEQ multiplex PCR, and TCRdb's table has in-frame clones only and misses some. V, J and clone size are taken as reported in that table, and D and trimming were inferred from the DNA itself. Of 100,000 to 150,000 clones in the sample, approximately 85% are singletons; the top ten hold about 5.4%. Per germline, CDR1 SGHTA and CDR2 FQGNSA. The CDR3 runs 17 residues. The V gene lost 5 bases and the J gene lost 0 bases, with 18 bases spanning the gap.

Sample: peripheral blood. The chain combines TRBV7-2 with TRBJ2-3, with D possibly TRBD2 on 6 matching bases. This receptor was taken from a human donor in a cohort sampled during active COVID-19. The CDR3 spells CASSLVGTGTSTDTQYF. The DNA of the CDR3 is TGTGCCAGCAGCCTAGTGGGGACCGGGACTAGCACAGATACGCAGTATTTT. The full variable domain, with the rest looked up from reference TRBV7-2 and TRBJ2-3, is GAGVSQSPSNKVTEKGKDVELRCDPISGHTALYWYRQSLGQGLEFLIYFQGNSAPDKSGLPSDRFSAERTGGSVSTLTIQRTQQEDSAVYLCASSLVGTGTSTDTQYFGPGTRLTVL.